Following are 10 T cell receptor beta chains from one sample sequenced in a study of cytomegalovirus exposure and HLA in healthy donors. PCR employed 60 Vbeta and 13 Jbeta primers. Here immunoSEQ multiplex PCR was the method, and the copy in TCRdb shows in-frame clones only, minus some. The data hold over 200,000 clones, with approximately 82% observed a single time. The specimen was PBMCs. Every receptor here comes from a woman aged 40 to 55 in good health and CMV-seronegative.

The chain combines TRBV6-5 with TRBJ2-1; possible D gene TRBD1, 7 bases. Looked up from germline, CDR1 is MNHEY and CDR2 is SVGAGI. CDR3 length equals 14 residues. V shed 2 bases and J shed 5 bases, with 10 bases lying between them. The CDR3 here is CASSYAGQNNEQFF. CDR3 nucleotides: TGTGCCAGCAGTTACGCGGGACAGAACAATGAGCAGTTCTTC.

This CDR3 reads CASSPQTYSGGADEQFF. As DNA, the CDR3 is TGTGCCAGCTCACCACAGACATATAGCGGGGGGGCCGATGAGCAGTTCTTC. The chain carries TRBV18 and TRBJ2-1; 11 bases line up with TRBD2. V shed 1 base, J shed 8 bases, and the junction held 10 bases outside the gene matches. The CDR3 is 17 residues long. CDR1 KGHSH and CDR2 LQKENI come from the germline V gene. The whole variable domain, filled in from reference TRBV18 and TRBJ2-1, reads NAGVMQNPRHLVRRRGQEARLRCSPMKGHSHVYWYRQLPEEGLKFMVYLQKENIIDESGMPKERFSAEFPKEGPSILRIQQVVRGDSAAYFCASSPQTYSGGADEQFFGPGTRLTVL.

This rearrangement joins TRBV25-1 to TRBJ2-2; 9 bases map to TRBD1. CDR1 is MGHDK, CDR2 SYGVNS, per germline. The junction had 15 bases not matched to a gene; V was cut back by 5 bases and J by 5 bases. There are 18 residues in the CDR3. The CDR3 DNA follows: TGTGCCAGCAGTACAATAGGGACAGGGATTGGTGAAACCGGGGAGCTGTTTTTT. Its protein product is CASSTIGTGIGETGELFF.

The rearrangement uses TRBV7-9 and TRBJ2-5, with 11 positions matching TRBD2. The CDR3 spans 18 residues. J gave up 0 bases and V 1 base, and 7 bases lay outside the gene matches. Germline V gene lookup returns CDR1 SEHNR and CDR2 FQNEAQ (reference sequence). As DNA, the CDR3 is TGTGCCAGCAGCTTAGGTGCCGCTAGCGGGGGGTACCAAGAGACCCAGTACTTC. Amino acid sequence: CASSLGAASGGYQETQYF.

The chain uses TRBV30 and TRBJ1-5; TRBD1 is a possible D gene (5 bases). This CDR3 contains 13 residues. Per the germline V gene, CDR1 is GTSNPN and CDR2 is SVGIG (reference sequence). Trimming stripped 5 bases from V and 5 bases from J, with 13 bases between. CDR3 DNA sequence: TGTGCCTGGGCCCCAGGGTTGGATCAGCCCCAGCATTTT. Encoded protein: CAWAPGLDQPQHF.

The V gene is TRBV5-4, the J gene TRBJ2-1; 9 bases agree with TRBD1. J lost 8 bases, V lost 3 bases, and 9 bases had no gene match. The germline V gene has CDR1 SGHNT and CDR2 YYREEE (reference sequence). The CDR3 spans 15 residues. In nucleotides, the CDR3 is TGTGCCAGCAGCTATAGAAGACAGGGGGTCGATGAGCAGTTCTTC. This codes for CASSYRRQGVDEQFF.

CDR3 region: CASSTSGQGWNEQFF. CDR3 nucleotide sequence: TGTGCCAGCAGTACCTCGGGACAGGGGTGGAATGAGCAGTTCTTC. The genes are TRBV6-5 and TRBJ2-1; 10 positions agree with TRBD1. This CDR3 is 15 amino acids long. Germline trimming cut 5 bases from V and 7 bases from J; bases unmatched to any gene: 8. CDR1 and CDR2 from the germline V gene are MNHEY and SVGAGI.

The V gene is TRBV6-6, the J gene TRBJ2-5; possibly TRBD2 for D (6 bases). The CDR3 contains 14 residues. CDR1 is MNHNY and CDR2 is SVGAGI in the germline V gene (reference sequence). The ends were cut back, 6 bases at V and 5 bases at J, with 16 bases in the middle. The CDR3: CASRKGLHGETQYF. CDR3 nucleotide sequence: TGTGCCAGCAGGAAGGGACTTCACGGGGAGACCCAGTACTTC.

V gene TRBV7-9 combines with J gene TRBJ1-2; D unclear. V was pared by 2 bases and J by 4 bases, with 11 bases between. The CDR3 totals 14 residues. Germline lookup yields CDR1 SEHNR and CDR2 FQNEAQ (reference sequence). In DNA form, the CDR3 reads TGTGCCAGCAGCTTATCTGGCAGCGGCTATGGCTACACCTTC. Amino acids: CASSLSGSGYGYTF.

This clone was found a few times. This chain connects TRBV5-1 to TRBJ1-4; TRBD1 might be the D (6 bases). The CDR3 spans 14 residues. V lost 1 base, J lost 7 bases, and 11 bases lay in between. Germline V gene sequence: CDR1 SGHRS, CDR2 YFSETQ. This chain's CDR3 is CASSLTGQAEKLFF. The CDR3 coding sequence is TGCGCCAGCAGCTTGACAGGGCAGGCTGAAAAACTGTTTTTT.